The 30 T cell receptor beta chains below come from one sample, sequenced in a study of blood T cell repertoires in COVID-19. The method was immunoSEQ multiplex PCR; TCRdb's version includes in-frame clones alone and lacks a portion of them. The sample consists of under 130,000 clones, roughly 90% of them appearing once. What was sequenced was peripheral blood. These receptors were collected from an older woman with acute or convalescent COVID-19.

The CDR3: CATSSASGNEQFF. CDR3 in DNA: TGTGCCACCAGTTCGGCTAGCGGGAATGAGCAGTTCTTC. The J gene is TRBJ2-1, the V gene TRBV24-1; TRBD2 matches 8 bases. The CDR3 runs 13 residues. V lost 6 bases and J lost 7; bases outside the gene matches: 4. The germline V gene encodes CDR1 KGHDR and CDR2 SFDVKD.

Ten or more counts support this clone. This sequence joins TRBV19 and TRBJ1-5, with D maybe TRBD1 (6 bases). The germline V gene encodes CDR1 LNHDA and CDR2 SQIVND (reference sequence). This CDR3 contains 14 residues. V dropped 5 bases and J dropped 6 bases, with 14 bases sitting between them. This CDR3 reads CASSGSGGLQPQHF. In DNA form, the CDR3 reads TGTGCCAGTAGTGGATCGGGGGGCCTTCAGCCCCAGCATTTT.

The V call is TRBV2, the J call TRBJ1-1; a weak D match, TRBD1 (6 bases). Trimming shortened V by 11 bases and J by 0 bases, and 13 bases separated the two germline ends. Looked up from germline, CDR1 is SNHLY and CDR2 is FYNNEI. CDR3 length: 13 residues. The CDR3 sequence: CAERTAMNTEAFF. In nucleotides, the CDR3 is TGTGCCGAACGGACAGCCATGAACACTGAAGCTTTCTTT.

The gene calls are TRBV6-5 and TRBJ2-1, with 9 nucleotides matching TRBD2. V lost 4 bases and J lost 1; bases outside the gene matches: 2. The CDR3 extends over 15 amino acids. Germline V gene sequence: CDR1 MNHEY, CDR2 SVGAGI. CDR3 sequence: CASSLTSGSYNEQFF. CDR3 in DNA: TGTGCCAGCAGTTTGACTAGCGGTTCCTACAATGAGCAGTTCTTC.

The rearrangement uses TRBV7-9 and TRBJ2-5; TRBD1 aligns across 10 bases. V lost 4 bases, J lost 4 bases, and 12 bases stayed unmatched. The germline gives CDR1 SEHNR, CDR2 FQNEAQ (reference sequence). The CDR3 totals 17 residues. Here the CDR3 reads CASSSYLRTGGGETQYF. The CDR3 DNA sequence: TGTGCCAGCAGCTCCTACCTGCGGACAGGGGGAGGAGAGACCCAGTACTTC.

This clone is a singleton in its sample. The chain has TRBV6-6 and TRBJ1-1, with D tentatively TRBD1 (6 bases). The CDR3 has 13 amino acids. Trimming cost V 8 bases and J 2 bases, with 12 bases left between them. CDR1 is MNHNY, CDR2 SVGAGI, per germline (reference sequence). The CDR3 loop reads CASLGTPNTEAFF. DNA of the CDR3: TGTGCCAGCCTAGGGACACCAAACACTGAAGCTTTCTTT.

The chain uses TRBV6-5 and TRBJ1-1, with TRBD1 identical over 8 bases. Looked up from germline, CDR1 is MNHEY and CDR2 is SVGAGI. V lost 0 bases and J lost 4; bases outside the gene matches: 4. This CDR3 contains 15 residues. As DNA, the CDR3 is TGTGCCAGCAGTTACTCCAGGGGGCGGGTCACTGAAGCTTTCTTT. Residues: CASSYSRGRVTEAFF.

The chain recombines TRBV19 with TRBJ1-5; no clear D gene. Trimming shortened V by 3 bases and J by 2 bases, and 14 bases separated the two germline ends. This CDR3 comprises 16 residues. CDR1 LNHDA and CDR2 SQIVND come from the germline V gene (reference sequence). The CDR3 coding sequence is TGTGCCAGTAGTATGCGGGCGGCGAGGGGCAATCAGCCCCAGCATTTT. Protein sequence: CASSMRAARGNQPQHF. Full variable domain (outside the CDR3, taken from reference TRBV19 and TRBJ1-5): DGGITQSPKYLFRKEGQNVTLSCEQNLNHDAMYWYRQDPGQGLRLIYYSQIVNDFQKGDIAEGYSVSREKKESFPLTVTSAQKNPTAFYLCASSMRAARGNQPQHFGDGTRLSIL.

The chain carries TRBV24-1 and TRBJ1-2; TRBD1 aligns across 12 bases. Germline CDR1 reads KGHDR; CDR2 reads SFDVKD. V dropped 4 bases and J dropped 12; count of bases not matched to a gene: 2. CDR3 size: 12 residues. The CDR3 DNA is TGTGCCACCAGTGAGGGACAGGGGGCCCACACCTTC. This codes for CATSEGQGAHTF.

This chain uses TRBV28 with TRBJ1-2, with a weak D call TRBD1 (6 bases). The V and J ends lost 4 bases and 7 bases respectively, with 13 bases between them. In germline, CDR1 is MDHEN, CDR2 SYDVKM. This CDR3 contains 13 residues. The CDR3 DNA reads TGTGCCAGCAGTTCAGGGGACGAGTTTGGCTACACCTTC. Protein sequence: CASSSGDEFGYTF.

J is TRBJ2-1 and V is TRBV7-9; D possibly corresponds to TRBD2 (6 bases). Germline-derived CDR1 and CDR2 are SEHNR and FQNEAQ (reference sequence). V dropped 5 bases and J dropped 9 bases, with 26 bases sitting between them. This CDR3 contains 17 residues. In nucleotides, the CDR3 is TGTGCCAGCAGCCAAGGAGAATTGGTCGGGAGAACGGGTGAGCAGTTCTTC. It specifies CASSQGELVGRTGEQFF.

This rearrangement joins TRBV18 to TRBJ2-2, with 7 bases fitting TRBD2. The J segment lost 7 bases and the V segment lost 4 bases, leaving 9 bases of the junction unmatched. Germline V gives CDR1 KGHSH, CDR2 LQKENI. This CDR3 spans 15 amino acids. The CDR3 nucleotides are TGTGCCAGCTCACTACCCGGGACTAAGGACGGGGAGCTGTTTTTT. Translated: CASSLPGTKDGELFF.

V gene TRBV11-3 combines with J gene TRBJ2-1, with D possibly being TRBD2 (5 bases). The V end lost 0 bases, the J end lost 3 bases, and 9 bases lay between the germline ends. This CDR3 region has 15 residues. Germline CDR1 reads SGHNT; CDR2 reads YENEEA. CDR3 DNA: TGTGCCAGCAGCTTAGAAAGAGGGCACTACAATGAGCAGTTCTTC. Protein: CASSLERGHYNEQFF.

CDR3 DNA: TGTGCCAGCAACCGGGGGGTTGGACAGAATGTTTCACCCCTCCACTTT. It codes for CASNRGVGQNVSPLHF. V gene TRBV11-2 combines with J gene TRBJ1-6; a weak D match, TRBD1 (6 bases). The CDR3 extends over 16 amino acids. The germline gives CDR1 SGHAT, CDR2 FQNNGV. V was clipped by 7 bases and J by 9 bases, with 22 bases between them.

The V and J genes are TRBV2 and TRBJ1-1; 7 bases fit TRBD1. Germline V gene sequence: CDR1 SNHLY, CDR2 FYNNEI. Germline trimming cut 7 bases from V and 5 bases from J; bases unmatched to any gene: 7. The CDR3 runs 13 residues. DNA for the CDR3: TGTGCCAGCAATACAGGGGTACAGACTGAAGCTTTCTTT. It translates to CASNTGVQTEAFF. Drawing the rest from reference TRBV2 and TRBJ1-1, the complete variable domain is EPEVTQTPSHQVTQMGQEVILRCVPISNHLYFYWYRQILGQKVEFLVSFYNNEISEKSEIFDDQFSVERPDGSNFTLKIRSTKLEDSAMYFCASNTGVQTEAFFGQGTRLTVV.

The CDR3 region has the DNA TGTGCCAGCAGCCAAGGGGAGAACAATGAGCAGTTCTTC. Amino acid sequence: CASSQGENNEQFF. J is TRBJ2-1 and V is TRBV16, with D possibly TRBD2 on 5 matching bases. Germline V lookup: CDR1 KGHSY, CDR2 FQNENV. The CDR3 is made up of 13 amino acids. Trimming removed 2 bases at V and 5 bases at J, with 7 bases between.

This chain links TRBV5-1 with TRBJ1-2, with 8 bases matching TRBD1. CDR1 and CDR2 (germline): SGHRS, YFSETQ. This CDR3 region has 14 residues. After removal of 5 bases from V and 8 bases from J, the junction contained 11 bases not matched to a gene. In nucleotides, the CDR3 is TGCGCCAGCAGACCTAATACAGGGGGGACGGGCTACACCTTC. Its translation: CASRPNTGGTGYTF.

The chain couples TRBV2 to TRBJ2-1, with TRBD1 as a possible D gene (6 bases). The CDR3 spans 15 residues. From germline, CDR1 is SNHLY and CDR2 FYNNEI. V lost 3 bases to trimming and J lost 3 bases, with 12 bases between them. The CDR3 loop is CASSEGQGIYNEQFF. CDR3 sequence (DNA): TGTGCCAGCAGTGAGGGGCAGGGGATCTACAATGAGCAGTTCTTC.

This chain joins TRBV3-1 (or the pseudogene TRBV3-2) and TRBJ2-3; maybe TRBD2 (7 bases). Germline values: CDR1 LGHDT, CDR2 YNNKEL (reference sequence). The CDR3 has 17 residues. V was cut by 6 bases and J by 4 bases, with 23 bases left in between. CDR3 in amino acids: CASSPTPGGRVSDTQYF. CDR3 nucleotides: TGTGCCAGCAGTCCCACCCCCGGGGGGCGCGTCTCAGATACGCAGTATTTT.

The genes are TRBV6-5 and TRBJ1-2; perhaps TRBD1 as D (5 bases). Looked up from germline, CDR1 is MNHEY and CDR2 is SVGAGI. This CDR3 region has 12 residues. V was pared by 5 bases and J by 5 bases, with 9 bases between. The DNA for the CDR3 is TGTGCCAGCAGTCCGGGGGGTTATGGCTACACCTTC. Protein sequence: CASSPGGYGYTF.

The rearrangement links TRBV6-6 to TRBJ1-3, with TRBD1 matching over 7 bases. V lost 0 bases to trimming and J lost 4 bases; unmatched junction nucleotides: 3. The CDR3 totals 15 residues. Per germline, CDR1 MNHNY and CDR2 SVGAGI (reference sequence). The CDR3 spells CASSYSTGAGNTIYF. The CDR3 region has the DNA TGTGCCAGCAGTTACTCCACAGGGGCCGGAAACACCATATATTTT.

The V and J genes are TRBV19 and TRBJ2-1, with 8 bases identical to TRBD2. Germline CDR1 and CDR2: LNHDA and SQIVND (reference sequence). This CDR3 contains 15 residues. V dropped 2 bases and J dropped 7; count of bases not matched to a gene: 7. CDR3 bases: TGTGCCAGTAGTATAAATAGCGGGGAGGGAAATGAGCAGTTCTTC. It codes for CASSINSGEGNEQFF.

This sequence joins TRBV27 and TRBJ2-1; TRBD2 aligns across 15 bases. Germline V gene sequence: CDR1 MNHEY, CDR2 SMNVEV (reference sequence). Trimming took 4 bases from V and 6 from J; bases not matched to a gene: 1. The length of the CDR3 is 15 residues. The CDR3 DNA reads TGTGCCAGCAGTTGGACTAGCGGGAGGGTCAATGAGCAGTTCTTC. It is translated as CASSWTSGRVNEQFF.

The V gene is TRBV11-3, the J gene TRBJ2-1, with 10 bases lining up with TRBD2. This CDR3 is 15 amino acids long. Germline assignment: CDR1 SGHNT and CDR2 YENEEA. Trimming cost V 8 bases and J 8 bases; bases outside gene matches: 12. As DNA, the CDR3 is TGTGCCAGCGCTTTGGGGCTAGCGGGAGCCCATGAGCAGTTCTTC. Translated: CASALGLAGAHEQFF.

This clone was observed a handful of times. The chain links TRBV24-1 to TRBJ2-1; 12 bases agree with TRBD2. The germline CDR1 and CDR2 sequences are KGHDR and SFDVKD. This CDR3 is built from 18 residues. Trimming at V came to 4 bases and at J to 6 bases, leaving 12 bases not matched to a gene. The CDR3 DNA reads TGTGCCACCAGTGACCGTCAGATGACTAGCGGGAGAATCAATGAGCAGTTCTTC. Translating it yields CATSDRQMTSGRINEQFF.

V is TRBV19 and J is TRBJ2-7; a weak D match, TRBD1 (7 bases). Trimming shortened V by 3 bases and J by 6 bases, and 9 bases separated the two germline ends. This CDR3 spans 12 amino acids. Germline V gene lookup returns CDR1 LNHDA and CDR2 SQIVND (reference sequence). The DNA for the CDR3 is TGTGCCAGTAGTATGCAGGGGGGCGAGCAGTACGTC. Amino acids: CASSMQGGEQYV.

This chain links TRBV6-6 with TRBJ1-3; 7 nucleotides align to TRBD1. CDR3 length equals 13 residues. The V segment lost 7 bases and the J segment 6 bases; nucleotides outside the gene matches: 6. Germline CDR1 MNHNY, CDR2 SVGAGI (reference sequence). The CDR3 bases are TGTGCCAGCAACCCGACAGGGACAAACACCATATATTTT. It is translated as CASNPTGTNTIYF.

The chain has TRBV5-1 and TRBJ1-1; no clear D. The V end was cut by 2 bases, the J end by 5 bases, with 10 bases between. CDR1 and CDR2 from the germline V gene are SGHRS and YFSETQ. The CDR3 is 13 amino acids. The CDR3 loop reads CASSFAFGTEAFF. DNA of the CDR3: TGCGCCAGCAGCTTTGCTTTCGGTACTGAAGCTTTCTTT.

The chain uses TRBV30 and TRBJ1-1; perhaps TRBD1 as D (6 bases). Germline V lookup: CDR1 GTSNPN, CDR2 SVGIG (reference sequence). The CDR3 runs 11 residues. Trimming took 7 bases from V and 4 from J, leaving 10 bases between them. For the CDR3, the DNA is TGTGCCTTCACAGGGTCCACTGAAGCTTTCTTT. This sequence encodes CAFTGSTEAFF.

The chain uses TRBV19 and TRBJ1-5; D gene uncertain. Trimming stripped 9 bases from V and 0 bases from J, with 9 bases between. CDR1 is LNHDA, CDR2 SQIVND, per germline (reference sequence). The CDR3 has 13 residues. CDR3 amino acids: CASGSYSNQPQHF. CDR3 nucleotides: TGTGCCAGCGGGTCTTATAGCAATCAGCCCCAGCATTTT. Full variable domain (rest looked up from reference TRBV19 and TRBJ1-5): DGGITQSPKYLFRKEGQNVTLSCEQNLNHDAMYWYRQDPGQGLRLIYYSQIVNDFQKGDIAEGYSVSREKKESFPLTVTSAQKNPTAFYLCASGSYSNQPQHFGDGTRLSIL.